These 18 T cell receptor beta chains came from one sample sequenced in a study of T cells in Graves' hyperthyroidism and ophthalmopathy. Researchers amplified the TCR beta CDR3 regions from RNA transcripts. First-round RT-PCR targeting the TCR CDR3 was performed with the HTBI primer set. TCRdb independently ran MiXCR on the multiplex PCR reads; one entry per CDR3 protein. The sample carries hundreds of thousands of distinct CDR3 sequences, under 15% recorded once. The sample comprised blood. The receptors were gathered from a woman between 40 and 55 years old with Graves' ophthalmopathy.

This clonotype was recorded at least ten times. The J gene is TRBJ1-2, the V gene TRBV27; D is uncertain. This CDR3 contains 13 residues. V was shortened by 2 bases and J by 5 bases, with 9 bases between the two germline ends. Germline V gives CDR1 MNHEY, CDR2 SMNVEV (reference sequence). The CDR3 sequence is CASSLTPIYGYTF. The CDR3 region has the DNA TGTGCCAGCAGTTTAACCCCCATATATGGCTACACCTTC.

In this sample, this clonotype turned up many times. The chain recombines TRBV20-1 with TRBJ2-5; 7 bases fit TRBD1. CDR1 and CDR2 (germline): DFQATT, SNEGSKA (reference sequence). The length of the CDR3 is 13 residues. Unmatched junction bases numbered 6, after V lost 4 bases and J lost 4 bases. DNA for the CDR3: TGCAGTGCTACGGGACAGTTCAGAGAGACCCAGTACTTC. Its translation: CSATGQFRETQYF.

This chain connects TRBV27 to TRBJ2-5, with 9 bases lining up with TRBD1. Trimming removed 3 bases from V and 2 bases from J; junction bases left unmatched: 10. The CDR3 is 17 amino acids. Germline loops: CDR1 MNHEY, CDR2 SMNVEV (reference sequence). This CDR3 is CASSFWTGVPSQETQYF. The CDR3 DNA follows: TGTGCCAGCAGTTTTTGGACAGGGGTCCCATCACAAGAGACCCAGTACTTC.

This clonotype appeared a few times. This rearrangement joins TRBV11-1 to TRBJ2-2, with 10 bases matching TRBD1. CDR1 is SGHAT and CDR2 is FQDESV in the germline V gene (reference sequence). The CDR3 runs 15 residues. The V segment lost 4 bases and the J segment 7 bases; nucleotides outside the gene matches: 6. The DNA of the CDR3 is TGTGCCAGCAGCTCCGGGACAGGGGTACACGGGGAGCTGTTTTTT. Translated: CASSSGTGVHGELFF.

V usage is TRBV6-2 or TRBV6-3 and J usage is TRBJ2-7; TRBD1 agrees at 8 bases. This CDR3 comprises 14 residues. The V and J ends lost 6 bases and 3 bases, in that order; junction bases with no gene match: 7. CDR1 MNHEY and CDR2 SVGEGT come from the germline V gene. CDR3 sequence reads: CASRDGQGLYEQYF. The CDR3 DNA reads TGTGCCAGCAGGGATGGACAGGGACTCTACGAGCAGTACTTC.

This clonotype was observed many times. The V call is TRBV6-1, the J call TRBJ1-1; D not certain. CDR3 size: 13 residues. Germline values: CDR1 MNHNS, CDR2 SASEGT. Trimming pared 2 bases from V and 1 base from J, leaving 5 bases between. CDR3 protein: CASSEQWNTEAFF. DNA for the CDR3: TGTGCCAGCAGTGAACAGTGGAACACTGAAGCTTTCTTT.

A few counts support this clonotype. CDR3 nucleotide sequence: TGTGCCAGCAGCCCCGGGACAGGGTCCCACGAGCAGTACTTC. This sequence encodes CASSPGTGSHEQYF. J is TRBJ2-7 and V is TRBV11-1, with 9 bases identical to TRBD1. CDR3 size: 14 residues. CDR1 and CDR2 (germline): SGHAT, FQDESV (reference sequence). Germline trimming cut 5 bases from V and 5 bases from J; bases unmatched to any gene: 7.

This clonotype was detected once. The chain uses TRBV4-2 and TRBJ2-5, with D perhaps TRBD1 (5 bases). The CDR3 has 14 residues. CDR1 LGHNA and CDR2 YNFKEQ come from the germline V gene. V dropped 9 bases and J dropped 1 base, with 15 bases sitting between them. In DNA form, the CDR3 reads TGTGCCAGGGGGCCCCGGGTAACCCAAGAGACCCAGTACTTC. This gives the protein CARGPRVTQETQYF.

This clonotype was counted ten times or more. The chain combines TRBV20-1 with TRBJ2-7; D perhaps matches TRBD2 (6 bases). Trimming shortened V by 2 bases and J by 3 bases, and 20 bases separated the two germline ends. From germline, CDR1 is DFQATT and CDR2 SNEGSKA (reference sequence). This CDR3 is built from 16 residues. CDR3 sequence (DNA): TGCAGTGCTAGACCTTGGGGGGAGCGGGCCCTCTACGAGCAGTACTTC. This translates into CSARPWGERALYEQYF.

This clonotype was detected many times. J is TRBJ2-5 and V is TRBV28; 7 positions agree with TRBD1. Trimming took 9 bases from V and 2 from J; bases not matched to a gene: 3. CDR3 size: 12 residues. Per germline, CDR1 MDHEN and CDR2 SYDVKM. The CDR3 loop is CASLGQQETQYF. In nucleotides, the CDR3 is TGTGCCAGTCTGGGACAGCAAGAGACCCAGTACTTC. The full variable domain, completed using reference TRBV28 and TRBJ2-5, is DVKVTQSSRYLVKRTGEKVFLECVQDMDHENMFWYRQDPGLGLRLIYFSYDVKMKEKGDIPEGYSVSREKKERFSLILESASTNQTSMYLCASLGQQETQYFGPGTRLLVL.

This clonotype came up many times. The chain is built from TRBV6-5 and TRBJ1-3; perhaps TRBD1 as D (6 bases). The germline gives CDR1 MNHEY, CDR2 SVGAGI. CDR3 length: 16 amino acids. V dropped 2 bases and J dropped 4 bases, with 15 bases sitting between them. The CDR3 DNA sequence: TGTGCCAGCAGTTACAACAGGGAGGAAGGAGGAAACACCATATATTTT. Its protein product is CASSYNREEGGNTIYF.

This clonotype was observed many times. This chain connects TRBV29-1 to TRBJ2-5; 7 positions agree with TRBD2. The CDR3 runs 14 residues. Trimming cost V 3 bases and J 0 bases; bases outside gene matches: 4. Germline V gives CDR1 SQVTM, CDR2 ANQGSEA. Here the CDR3 DNA reads TGCAGCGTTGATACCAGCGGGAACCAAGAGACCCAGTACTTC. Its translation is CSVDTSGNQETQYF.

This clonotype has a count of ten or more. The rearrangement links TRBV12-3 or TRBV12-4 to TRBJ2-7; no clear D gene. The CDR3 covers 14 residues. Deletions cut 3 bases from V and 0 bases from J, with 9 bases between. The CDR3 bases are TGTGCCAGCAGTTTTAAACCTAGCTCCTACGAGCAGTACTTC. This sequence encodes CASSFKPSSYEQYF.

The V and J genes are TRBV19 and TRBJ1-1, with unresolved D. Per the germline V gene, CDR1 is LNHDA and CDR2 is SQIVND (reference sequence). CDR3 size: 14 residues. The ends were cut back, 5 bases at V and 3 bases at J, with 13 bases in the middle. CDR3 loop: CASSPLAAYTEAFF. Here the CDR3 DNA reads TGTGCCAGTAGTCCCCTCGCGGCGTACACTGAAGCTTTCTTT.

This clonotype was seen at least ten times. The CDR3 reads CASSFLLRATNQPQHF. The CDR3 nucleotides read TGTGCCAGCAGTTTTTTATTAAGGGCCACCAATCAGCCCCAGCATTTT. This sequence joins TRBV28 and TRBJ1-5; D unclear. V was shortened by 3 bases and J by 3 bases, with 15 bases between the two germline ends. The CDR3 loop spans 16 amino acids. Per germline, CDR1 MDHEN and CDR2 SYDVKM. The whole variable domain, filled in from reference TRBV28 and TRBJ1-5, reads DVKVTQSSRYLVKRTGEKVFLECVQDMDHENMFWYRQDPGLGLRLIYFSYDVKMKEKGDIPEGYSVSREKKERFSLILESASTNQTSMYLCASSFLLRATNQPQHFGDGTRLSIL.

This clonotype came up many times. The chain couples TRBV12-3 or TRBV12-4 to TRBJ2-5; 8 positions agree with TRBD2. Trimming cost V 9 bases and J 5 bases; bases outside gene matches: 11. The CDR3 contains 14 residues. In nucleotides, the CDR3 is TGTGCCAGTAGGGCGGGGGGCAATAAGGAGACCCAGTACTTC. Translated, it gives CASRAGGNKETQYF.

This clonotype was detected many times. This sequence joins TRBV20-1 and TRBJ2-7; D gene unclear. Germline CDR1 DFQATT, CDR2 SNEGSKA (reference sequence). Trimming shortened V by 6 bases and J by 9 bases, and 18 bases separated the two germline ends. The CDR3 is made up of 12 amino acids. CDR3 loop: CSAWLGSFGQYF. CDR3 coding DNA: TGCAGTGCGTGGCTTGGCAGCTTTGGGCAGTACTTC.

The V gene is TRBV7-2, the J gene TRBJ2-7; 14 bases align to TRBD2. V trimming: 5 bases; J trimming: 6 bases; junction bases outside the gene matches: 6. CDR3 size: 15 residues. The V gene's germline CDR1 is SGHTA and CDR2 FQGNSA. The CDR3 nucleotides read TGTGCCAGCAGCATAGGGACTAGCGGGAGCGGCGAGCAGTACTTC. As protein: CASSIGTSGSGEQYF.